This T cell receptor (beta chain) was sequenced in a study of CD8 T cells in Susac syndrome. An input of about 0.45 to 1 ug of RNA was subjected to reverse transcription using random hexamers. A single record per CDR3 protein comes from TCRdb applying MiXCR to the immunoSEQ multiplex PCR reads. The sample consists of about 300,000 distinct CDR3 sequences, around 85% of them appearing once. With respect to this clonotype: The target antigen is unknown.

General study findings and limits: In its TCR sequencing and HLA analysis, the study acknowledged that the number of individuals was relatively small.

From blood CD8+ and CD4+ T cells, TCR beta sequences were generated. Treatment-naive patients with stable or active relapsing-remitting disease were the multiple sclerosis controls. The sequenced material came from CD8+ T cells from PBMCs. This sequence originates from a human donor with multiple sclerosis.

The CDR3 region is CASGETGTLSSYEQYF. As DNA, the CDR3 is TGTGCCAGCGGTGAAACCGGGACTTTAAGCTCCTACGAGCAGTACTTC. The genes are TRBV12-3 or TRBV12-4 and TRBJ2-7, with D possibly being TRBD2 (6 bases). There are 16 residues in the CDR3. V was shortened by 8 bases and J by 0 bases, with 20 bases between the two germline ends.